This passage covers 6 T cell receptor beta chains from one sample sequenced in a study of blood T cell repertoires in COVID-19. Method: immunoSEQ multiplex PCR; TCRdb's copy keeps in-frame clones and lacks some. This repertoire shows roughly 250,000 clones, 65% to 85% found once; its top ten account for around 14%. Sample: peripheral blood. These receptors all stem from a person aged 70 to 79 with COVID-19, enrolled during active disease.

The gene calls are TRBV11-2 and TRBJ1-2, with D uncertain. Germline CDR1 is SGHAT and CDR2 is FQNNGV. Trimming stripped 6 bases from V and 4 bases from J, with 15 bases between. The CDR3 covers 14 residues. CDR3: CASSPFAGVYGYTF. The CDR3, as DNA: TGTGCCAGCAGTCCCTTTGCGGGAGTCTATGGCTACACCTTC.

The V and J genes are TRBV19 and TRBJ1-4; D perhaps matches TRBD1 (5 bases). Germline lookup yields CDR1 LNHDA and CDR2 SQIVND (reference sequence). The CDR3 length is 14 residues. Trimming cost V 7 bases and J 5 bases, with 14 bases left between them. CDR3 DNA sequence: TGTGCCAGTAACCCGGGACGGGGGAATGAAAAACTGTTTTTT. Translating gives CASNPGRGNEKLFF.

This clone has a single count. The chain is built from TRBV6-5 and TRBJ2-7, with 9 bases that match TRBD1. With 7 bases clipped from V and 2 bases from J, the junction kept 6 bases outside the gene matches. CDR3 length: 14 amino acids. Germline-derived CDR1 and CDR2 are MNHEY and SVGAGI. This CDR3 reads CASNLRQGAYEQYF. The CDR3 DNA follows: TGTGCCAGCAACTTAAGACAGGGGGCCTACGAGCAGTACTTC.

The chain combines TRBV5-1 with TRBJ1-4; 7 positions match TRBD1. The CDR3 has 12 amino acids. The V and J ends lost 5 bases and 11 bases, in that order; junction bases with no gene match: 6. Germline lookup yields CDR1 SGHRS and CDR2 YFSETQ. CDR3 nucleotide sequence: TGCGCCAGCAGTTTCACAGGGGACAAACTGTTTTTT. Protein sequence: CASSFTGDKLFF.

The chain has TRBV27 and TRBJ1-5; D not resolved. CDR1 is MNHEY and CDR2 is SMNVEV in the germline V gene (reference sequence). The CDR3 has 9 residues. V was pared by 10 bases and J by 5 bases, with 3 bases between. CDR3 DNA sequence: TGTGCCAACTATCAGCCCCAGCATTTT. Its protein product is CANYQPQHF.

The sample holds many counts of this clone. This chain uses TRBV2 with TRBJ2-3, with 11 bases that match TRBD1. CDR1 and CDR2 (germline): SNHLY, FYNNEI. With V trimmed by 11 bases and J by 4 bases, 5 bases remained unmatched. CDR3 length equals 13 residues. CDR3 sequence: CAGRTGGPDTQYF. CDR3 sequence (DNA): TGTGCCGGCCGGACAGGGGGCCCAGATACGCAGTATTTT.